This T cell receptor beta chain emerged from a study of early T cells in non-severe SARS-CoV-2 infection. Study background: The sequenced material was bulk RNA from unsorted whole blood, and its chains were unpaired.

The CDR3 runs 14 residues. With 4 bases removed from V and 2 bases from J, the gap between germline ends came to 12 bases. Germline V gene data show CDR1 as SGHKS and CDR2 as YYEKEE (reference sequence). MiXCR was run by TCRdb on the 5' RACE reads, yielding one entry per CDR3 protein. Of some 73,000 distinct CDR3 sequences in the sample, less than 15% were seen once. This sequence was found in an adult who was a healthcare worker with PCR-confirmed SARS-CoV-2 infection or an uninfected control (not recorded which). The sample consisted of whole blood. V usage is TRBV5-5 and J usage is TRBJ1-1, with TRBD1 as a possible D gene (6 bases). The CDR3 protein is CASSLTGRNTEAFF. DNA for the CDR3: TGTGCCAGCAGCCTGACAGGTAGAAACACTGAAGCTTTCTTT.